Here is one T cell receptor (beta chain) with its context. Other DNA sequences in this specimen translate into the identical CDR3. TCR sequencing used cDNA made by reverse transcription of extracted RNA. The table came from immunoSEQ multiplex PCR; TCRdb's copy has only in-frame clones and leaves some out. Among roughly 250,000 clones listed, around two thirds were seen once. The CDR3 covers 11 residues. CDR1 and CDR2 (germline): MNHEY, SVGAGI. The V end lost 7 bases, the J end lost 4 bases, and 8 bases lay between the germline ends. The entry originates in a study of CD8+ T cells in alopecia areata. Study details: Treated patients swallowed 5 to 10 mg of oral tofacitinib twice daily.

This sequence originates from a human donor with alopecia areata. The sample here was CD4+ T cells sorted from blood, taken at week 0. The chain combines TRBV6-5 with TRBJ2-7; D is perhaps TRBD1 or TRBD2 (5 bases each). The chain's CDR3 is CASTGLYEQYF. CDR3 coding DNA: TGTGCCAGCACGGGGCTATACGAGCAGTACTTC.